This TCR beta chain is from a study of T cell repertoires in cytomegalovirus infection (dated by TCRdb to the late 2010s). Study-wide context: The peptide stimulations were aimed at well-studied HLA-B-restricted epitopes as well as recently identified HLA-C-restricted CMV epitopes, whose presentation resists viral immunomodulation. Because public TCR beta signatures pointed to carriage of CMV infection together with the matching HLA type, the HLA type of each donor mattered for the analysis.

Explained via the paper, the treatment or condition label denotes: in vitro stimulation with specific CMV peptide epitopes to enrich CMV-specific T cells. V and J lose 5 bases and 3 bases, and a span of 11 bases separates them. The germline V gene (reference sequence) yields LNHDA for CDR1 and SQIVND for CDR2. Its CDR3 holds 13 amino acids, cysteine through phenylalanine. CDR3 DNA only is kept here, 39 bases in frame from base 1. Turning to this clonotype: The antigen it recognizes is unknown. The input lacks base qualities; no much larger clone sits a single base away.

The data were produced on an Illumina HiSeq 1500. TCRdb reprocessed the public reads (quality trimming at Q25 with fastp, clone calling with MiXCR) and kept in-frame beta chains. Every entry covers one CDR3 protein and lists the most common genes and DNA from its rows. The sample includes hundreds of thousands of distinct CDR3 sequences, with around a third observed a single time. Around a sixth of the sample rests with the top ten. What the study reported, not specific to this receptor: The ex vivo response was dominated by HLA-C-restricted CMV-specific TCR beta clonotypes, which also provided the single most frequent clonotype in two of eight donors. In both this cohort and an independent roughly 350-donor cohort, the cumulative frequency of public TCR beta family members distinguished carriers of CMV infection plus the relevant HLA type.

The sample in question was cultured PBMCs, obtained from culture after CMV antigen stimulation. Rearrangement joined TRBV19 to TRBJ2-7, with a tentative D gene TRBD2 over 5 matching bases. The sequence was obtained from a human donor in good health (CMV status not recorded). Some clones in this sample may be carry-over from other donors' samples. Here the CDR3 is given as CASSVGRDYEQYF. The DNA reads TGTGCCAGTAGTGTCGGCCGGGACTACGAGCAGTACTTC.